The 17 T cell receptor beta chains listed next were all sequenced from one sample in a study of tumor and adjacent non-tumor tissue in lung cancer. The template was RNA from unsorted bulk tissue. Three rounds of nested PCR, following a modified ARM-PCR protocol, produced the TCRbeta library. One entry per CDR3 protein results from TCRdb running MiXCR on the multiplex PCR reads. The table has 75,000 to 80,000 distinct CDR3 sequences, over 75% seen once. Specimen: lung tumor tissue. These TCRs come from a woman between 50 and 59 years old with non-small cell lung cancer.

This clonotype was counted many times. This chain links TRBV28 with TRBJ2-1; no reliable D call. Looked up from germline, CDR1 is MDHEN and CDR2 is SYDVKM. V lost 5 bases and J lost 8, with 16 bases in between. The CDR3 runs to 14 residues. CDR3 coding DNA: TGTGCCAGCAGTGAGGCCAACCTGCGCCATGAGCAGTTCTTC. Protein: CASSEANLRHEQFF.

Points on this clonotype: Mismatch with germline at one junction end may stem from a read error. V usage is TRBV11-2 and J usage is TRBJ2-1; the match to TRBD2 covers 10 bases. Germline lookup yields CDR1 SGHAT and CDR2 FQNNGV. The CDR3 is made up of 15 amino acids. CDR3 coding DNA: TGTGCCATCAGCTTTATAGCGGGAGGATACAATGGGCAGTTCTTC. It encodes CAISFIAGGYNGQFF.

Note on this clonotype: The conserved closing phenylalanine or tryptophan is absent in this CDR3, likely reflecting a read error. The chain employs TRBV6-2 or TRBV6-3 and TRBJ2-5, with unresolved D. Germline CDR1 and CDR2: MNHEY and SVGEGT. This CDR3 spans 11 amino acids. V lost 9 bases to trimming and J lost 0 bases, with 5 bases between them. In DNA form, the CDR3 reads TGTGCCAGTAGATACCAAGAGACCCAGTACTCC. Translation: CASRYQETQYS.

The sample holds a few counts of this clonotype. The rearrangement links TRBV9 to TRBJ1-1; the D is unclear. The CDR3 sequence is 14 residues long. Germline V gene data show CDR1 as SGDLS and CDR2 as YYNGEE. V was pared by 0 bases and J by 7 bases, with 13 bases between. The CDR3 DNA is TGTGCCAGCAGCGTAGTGTCTACCTGGGGTGAAGCTTTCTTT. Amino acid sequence: CASSVVSTWGEAFF.

This clonotype has ten or more counts. CDR3 region: CSASTNLQGRKGREAFF. CDR3 DNA sequence: TGCAGTGCTAGCACTAATTTACAGGGTAGAAAAGGGAGAGAAGCTTTCTTT. The chain employs TRBV20-1 and TRBJ1-1; D may be TRBD1 (6 bases). The CDR3 extends over 17 amino acids. CDR1 and CDR2 from the germline V gene are DFQATT and SNEGSKA (reference sequence). The germline V and J ends were trimmed by 3 bases and 8 bases, with 28 bases remaining between them.

V gene TRBV12-3 or TRBV12-4 combines with J gene TRBJ1-3; D ambiguous. The CDR3 has 14 amino acids. V was shortened by 8 bases and J by 3 bases, with 14 bases between the two germline ends. The CDR3 region is CASLSGSYGNTIYF. CDR3 DNA sequence: TGTGCCAGCCTCTCGGGCAGCTATGGAAACACCATATATTTT.

The chain links TRBV4-2 to TRBJ1-2; D perhaps matches TRBD1 (5 bases). CDR1 is LGHNA and CDR2 is YNFKEQ in the germline V gene. The CDR3 spans 15 residues. V lost 3 bases to trimming and J lost 13 bases, with 24 bases between them. Here the CDR3 DNA reads TGTGCCAGCAGCCAGGAAGTGGCAGGGCAATACGACTTCACCTTC. It codes for CASSQEVAGQYDFTF.

Notes on this clonotype: The junction and the germline gene differ at one end; a read error may be behind it. The genes are TRBV6-5 and TRBJ2-1, with D unclear. Germline CDR1 and CDR2: MNHEY and SVGAGI. This CDR3 has 13 amino acids. The CDR3 DNA follows: TGTGTCAGCAGTCAGTTCTCACGCAGTGAGCAGTTCTTC. Its protein product is CVSSQFSRSEQFF.

This chain joins TRBV6-1 and TRBJ2-1; D is undetermined. Between the trimmed V and J ends, which lost 11 bases and 6 bases, there was a span of 17 bases. This CDR3 contains 13 residues. Germline CDR1 MNHNS, CDR2 SASEGT. In DNA form, the CDR3 reads TGTGCCGGCGTGACGGCGTACGGCAATGAGCAGTTCTTC. Residues: CAGVTAYGNEQFF.

The chain couples TRBV11-2 to TRBJ2-2, with no clear D. The CDR3 loop spans 17 amino acids. The V gene lost 5 bases and the J gene lost 5 bases, with 21 bases spanning the gap. Germline-derived CDR1 and CDR2 are SGHAT and FQNNGV. The CDR3 nucleotides are TGTGCCAGCAGCCGAATGTCGATCAGCGAAGGGACCGGGGAGCTGTTTTTT. Protein sequence: CASSRMSISEGTGELFF.

The CDR3 coding sequence is TGCGCCAGCAGCCACACAGGGTTTTTGGAAGAGAAGTACTTC. Translated: CASSHTGFLEEKYF. The chain recombines TRBV4-3 with TRBJ2-7; D is perhaps TRBD1 (6 bases). The V and J ends lost 3 bases and 11 bases respectively, with 20 bases between them. This CDR3 is 14 amino acids long. Germline values: CDR1 LGHNA, CDR2 YSLEER.

V and J are TRBV20-1 and TRBJ2-7; 12 nucleotides agree with TRBD2. Per germline, CDR1 DFQATT and CDR2 SNEGSKA (reference sequence). This CDR3 is built from 14 residues. The chain's CDR3 is CNTELAGGTYEQYF. The CDR3 DNA sequence: TGCAATACGGAACTAGCGGGAGGAACCTACGAGCAGTACTTC.

Concerning this clonotype: Because it lacks the conserved phenylalanine or tryptophan at the end, this CDR3 is likely a read error. No DNA is shown, since the ends of the CDR3 on it are uncertain; the CDR3 is the one TCRdb lists. The chain carries TRBV10-3 and TRBJ2-2. Germline CDR1 is ENHRY and CDR2 is SYGVKD. The CDR3 spans 10 residues, counting both ends. CDR3 protein: CAIGAEEMFS.

This clonotype was seen just once. Compared with germline, one end of the junction differs, possibly owing to a read error. This chain joins TRBV28 and TRBJ2-3; TRBD2 matches at 11 bases. Germline-derived CDR1 and CDR2 are MDHEN and SYDVKM. This CDR3 spans 16 amino acids. The CDR3: CASSILAGAGTDTEYF. The CDR3 DNA sequence: TGTGCCAGCAGTATACTAGCGGGAGCGGGGACAGATACGGAGTATTTT.

Comment on this clonotype: A read error may account for a junction end that differs from germline. The J gene is TRBJ2-1, the V gene TRBV7-8; D might be TRBD1 or TRBD2, each matching 5 bases. The CDR3 is made up of 17 amino acids. Germline-derived CDR1 and CDR2 are SGHVS and FQNEAQ. The CDR3 DNA is TGTGCCAGCAGCACTAAACCGGGGCAGGGTTTTTACAAAGAGCTGTTCTTC. Protein sequence: CASSTKPGQGFYKELFF.

Worth noting for this clonotype: One end of the junction varies from germline; a read error may be responsible. The genes are TRBV6-5 and TRBJ2-5, with a possible D match to TRBD1 (6 bases). Germline V lookup: CDR1 MNHEY, CDR2 SVGAGI. There are 13 residues in the CDR3. CDR3 loop: CASSYGEGESQYF. In nucleotides, the CDR3 is TGTGCCAGTAGTTACGGTGAGGGGGAGTCCCAGTACTTC.

The V call is TRBV5-4, the J call TRBJ2-7; a weak D match, TRBD2 (6 bases). Trimming pared 0 bases from V and 2 bases from J, leaving 12 bases between. Per germline, CDR1 SGHNT and CDR2 YYREEE (reference sequence). The CDR3 loop spans 15 amino acids. This CDR3 reads CASSLVTSRPYEQYF. The CDR3 nucleotides are TGTGCCAGCAGCTTGGTCACTAGCCGACCCTACGAGCAGTACTTC.